These 11 T cell receptor beta chains were sequenced from one sample in a study of molecular identifiers for immune sequencing clone quantification. TCRdb fed the PCR reads into MiXCR, producing one record per CDR3 protein. The sample includes hundreds of thousands of distinct CDR3 sequences, around 25% of them seen just once. Specimen: naive CD8+ T cells from blood, with Jurkat cell RNA spiked in. Documented subset: FACS-sorted CD8+CD4-CCR7+CD45RA+ naive T cells. Receptors originate from a human donor in good health. Some libraries in this study had Jurkat cell RNA spiked in.

Turning to this clonotype: It may be a read error: a sequence one base away is much more abundant. This chain uses TRBV5-6 with TRBJ1-3; a possible D gene is TRBD1 (5 bases). CDR3 length: 15 residues. CDR1 is SGHDT and CDR2 is YYEEEE in the germline V gene. Trimming removed 2 bases from V and 0 bases from J, with 9 bases in between. CDR3 DNA: TGTGCCAGCAGCTTAAGACAGACCTCTGGAAACACCATATATTTT. Protein sequence: CASSLRQTSGNTIYF.

In this sample, this clonotype turned up many times. This chain links TRBV6-5 with TRBJ2-1; D ambiguous. This CDR3 is 16 amino acids long. V was pared by 1 base and J by 5 bases, with 15 bases between. CDR1 is MNHEY, CDR2 SVGAGI, per germline. The CDR3 spells CASSYYPNGPDNEQFF. The DNA of the CDR3 is TGTGCCAGCAGTTACTATCCTAACGGACCCGACAATGAGCAGTTCTTC.

This clonotype was observed at least ten times. This chain connects TRBV24-1 to TRBJ2-6; D ambiguous. Germline V gene lookup returns CDR1 KGHDR and CDR2 SFDVKD. The CDR3 is made up of 16 amino acids. V gave up 6 bases and J gave up 0 bases, with 11 bases separating them. The CDR3 nucleotides are TGTGCCACCAGTACCCGGCATAGCTCTGGGGCCAACGTCCTGACTTTC. Amino acid sequence: CATSTRHSSGANVLTF.

This clonotype came up many times. The chain couples TRBV14 to TRBJ2-7; tentatively, D is TRBD1 or TRBD2 (5 bases each). Trimming left V 4 bases short and J 6 bases short, with 13 bases between. Germline assignment: CDR1 SGHDN and CDR2 FVKESK. The CDR3 loop spans 13 amino acids. The CDR3 sequence: CASSPTTGREQYF. DNA of the CDR3: TGTGCCAGCAGCCCGACCACGGGGCGCGAGCAGTACTTC. Filled out from reference TRBV14 and TRBJ2-7, the complete variable domain reads EAGVTQFPSHSVIEKGQTVTLRCDPISGHDNLYWYRRVMGKEIKFLLHFVKESKQDESGMPNNRFLAERTGGTYSTLKVQPAELEDSGVYFCASSPTTGREQYFGPGTRLTVT.

Points on this clonotype: This clone may be a read error of a much larger clone one base away. No conserved phenylalanine or tryptophan is present at the end of the CDR3, so a read error is the likely explanation. The J gene is TRBJ2-7, the V gene TRBV6-2 or TRBV6-3; D is ambiguous. Germline CDR1 reads MNHEY; CDR2 reads SVGEGT. V lost 2 bases to trimming and J lost 3 bases, with 5 bases between them. This CDR3 region has 12 residues. The CDR3 is CASSYASYEQYL. In nucleotides, the CDR3 is TGTGCCAGCAGTTACGCCAGCTACGAGCAGTACTTG.

As to this clonotype: A much more abundant neighbour one base away suggests this may be a read error. This chain connects TRBV16 to TRBJ2-7, with 10 bases matching TRBD1. From germline, CDR1 is KGHSY and CDR2 FQNENV. This CDR3 has 14 amino acids. CDR3 sequence (DNA): TGTGCCGGCAGCTTCCGGGACAGGGGCCTTGAGCAGTACTTC. Amino acids: CAGSFRDRGLEQYF.

About this clonotype itself: A much larger clone differs by one base, so this may be a read error. The CDR3 region is CASSQFVGQNYGYSF. The CDR3 nucleotides are TGCGCCAGCAGCCAATTCGTGGGGCAAAACTATGGCTACTCCTTC. The V call is TRBV4-1, the J call TRBJ1-2, with a possible D match to TRBD1 (5 bases). CDR3 size: 15 residues. Germline V gives CDR1 MGHRA, CDR2 YSYEKL.

This clonotype was found many times. The chain uses TRBV5-1 and TRBJ2-7; 10 nucleotides agree with TRBD1. This CDR3 has 15 amino acids. V lost 3 bases, J lost 9 bases, and 12 bases stayed unmatched. Germline CDR1 SGHRS, CDR2 YFSETQ. CDR3 in DNA: TGCGCCAGCAGCTCTGGGACAGGGGTCTTCGACGGGCAGTACTTC. Encoded protein: CASSSGTGVFDGQYF.

This clonotype was counted only a few times. The rearrangement links TRBV12-3 or TRBV12-4 to TRBJ2-1; tentatively, D is TRBD2 (6 bases). Between the trimmed V and J ends, which lost 2 bases and 5 bases, there was a span of 16 bases. CDR3 size: 16 residues. Here the CDR3 DNA reads TGTGCCAGCAGTTTAAATCCGGGACTGTACAACAATGAGCAGTTCTTC. Translated, it gives CASSLNPGLYNNEQFF.

This clonotype appeared many times. CDR3 DNA: TGTGCCAGCAGCTTAGCGGTGGCTATTAAACGGAAAGGGCAGTTCTTC. It translates to CASSLAVAIKRKGQFF. V usage is TRBV7-2 and J usage is TRBJ2-1; D gene uncertain. The V gene's germline CDR1 is SGHTA and CDR2 FQGNSA. The CDR3 covers 16 residues. Trimming removed 0 bases from V and 12 bases from J, with 21 bases in between.

The J gene is TRBJ2-5, the V gene TRBV2, with D possibly called TRBD1 or TRBD2 (5 bases each). The ends were cut back, 5 bases at V and 5 bases at J, with 12 bases in the middle. Germline V gene data show CDR1 as SNHLY and CDR2 as FYNNEI. CDR3 length equals 13 residues. The CDR3 protein is CASSFAWGETQYF. The DNA for the CDR3 is TGTGCCAGCAGTTTTGCCTGGGGGGAGACCCAGTACTTC.